What follows is one T cell receptor (beta chain) and its context. This sample was included in a study of OX40 agonist ivuxolimab in advanced cancers. This CDR3 has 14 amino acids. V lost 4 bases and J lost 3, with 13 bases in between. CDR1 and CDR2 from the germline V gene are SGHAT and FQNNGV. The method was immunoSEQ multiplex PCR; TCRdb's version includes in-frame clones alone and lacks a portion of them. The sample yields under 70,000 clones, more than 85% seen once. The source was CD4+ or CD8+ T cells sorted from blood, collected in a trial of the OX40 agonist ivuxolimab. The TCR comes from an adult with an advanced solid tumor such as melanoma, head and neck, liver or kidney cancer. This rearrangement joins TRBV11-2 to TRBJ2-7; D possibly uses TRBD1 or TRBD2 (5 bases each). This chain's CDR3 is CASSSFRGSYEQYF. Here the CDR3 DNA reads TGTGCCAGCAGCTCCTTTCGGGGCAGCTACGAGCAGTACTTC.